This is a list of T cell receptor beta chains from one sample in a study of T cell responses to AZD1222 COVID-19 vaccine. The protocol was immunoSEQ multiplex PCR, while the TCRdb copy is restricted to in-frame clones and leaves out a portion. The data hold about 170,000 clones, with roughly nine tenths observed a single time. The material sequenced was peripheral blood, taken on day 0 of AZD1222 vaccination. The source is an adult in good health. Each CDR3 is given with its conserved first and last residue. A row's size may be missing; if present it is once, few, many or a size class.

NA,TRBV18,TRBJ1-1,CASSHREGTEAFF
NA,TRBV7-3,TRBJ2-1,CASSSQPPPDEQFF
NA,TRBV6-1,TRBJ2-1,CASSEGVGGGEQFF
once,TRBV4-1,TRBJ2-1,CASSQETQYNEQFF
NA,TRBV5-1,TRBJ2-2,CASSPGGENTGELFF
NA,TRBV5-1,TRBJ1-2,CASSLEGQYYGYTF
NA,TRBV7-2,TRBJ1-1,CASGINTEAFF
NA,TRBV18,TRBJ2-1,CASSPRTSGSYNEQFF
NA,TRBV5-4,TRBJ2-1,CASSLIAGTLYNEQFF
NA,TRBV20-1,TRBJ2-2,CSASSPTGGIAGELFF
NA,TRBV5-1,TRBJ1-2,CASSPNSAVNYGYTF
NA,TRBV11-2,TRBJ2-3,CASSYRLVPDTQYF
NA,TRBV9,TRBJ1-4,CASSVIAGGSEKLFF
NA,TRBV15,TRBJ2-2,CATSRLRTSYTGELFF
NA,TRBV2,TRBJ1-3,CASNGFGNTIYF
once,TRBV7-9,TRBJ1-6,CASSLEGGNSPLHF
NA,TRBV11-3,TRBJ1-1,CASSLGGGREAEAFF
NA,TRBV27,TRBJ1-6,CASSLWSSYNSPLHF
few,TRBV7-3,TRBJ1-1,CASSLTDSTEAFF
NA,TRBV7-7,TRBJ2-3,CASSPTSLGTDTQYF
NA,TRBV20-1,TRBJ2-7,CSASSSVSYEQYF
NA,TRBV6-5,TRBJ2-5,CASSRNRGKETQYF
few,TRBV6-5,TRBJ1-5,CASSSTTGQPQHF
once,TRBV25-1,TRBJ2-7,CASSPGQGSYEQYF
NA,TRBV18,TRBJ2-3,CASSPKGLAGDTQYF
few,TRBV18,TRBJ2-3,CASSPVDRVGDTQYF
NA,TRBV30,TRBJ1-3,CAWSRTGSSGNTIYF
NA,TRBV2,TRBJ2-3,CASSEARGLDTDTQYF
NA,TRBV7-9,TRBJ2-1,CASSWDRGGDNEQFF
NA,TRBV20-1,TRBJ2-7,CSASRGSSYEQYF
few,TRBV5-4,TRBJ1-1,CASSPGVRPNTEAFF
NA,TRBV29-1,TRBJ1-5,CSVGTGDQPQHF
NA,TRBV6-4,TRBJ1-2,CASSVSPPTGGLSGYTF
NA,TRBV6-5,TRBJ1-2,CASSYQQGNYGYTF
once,TRBV1,TRBJ1-1,CTSSQRSTGLAEAFF
NA,TRBV6-5,TRBJ2-3,CASSLWGGTDTQYF
NA,TRBV24-1,TRBJ2-1,CATSDLGGSNEQFF
NA,TRBV6-5,TRBJ2-6,CASTKTDSGANVLTF
NA,TRBV15,TRBJ1-4,CATSREWQEGEKLFF
NA,TRBV6-5,TRBJ2-3,CASSPDRGRADTQYF
NA,TRBV5-1,TRBJ1-2,CASSLGGQPANYGYTF
NA,TRBV11-2,TRBJ2-7,CASSFSSVLSYEQYF
NA,TRBV4-1,TRBJ2-7,CASSPGEGSLADTYEQYF
once,TRBV28,TRBJ2-7,CASSTSGTVSYEQYF
NA,TRBV4-1,TRBJ1-2,CASSHPAGGLGYTF
once,TRBV6-5,TRBJ2-7,CASSWGISGAFHF
NA,TRBV19,TRBJ1-2,CASNDRVAPMYGYTF
NA,TRBV6-5,TRBJ1-2,CASSWAGSNYGYTF
NA,TRBV10-3,TRBJ2-5,CAISGRLQETQYF
few,TRBV19,TRBJ1-6,CASGDLYNSPLHF
NA,TRBV7-2,TRBJ2-3,CASSLSRSSGSKDTQYF
NA,TRBV3-1/TRBV3-2,TRBJ2-1,CASSRQGSEQFF
few,TRBV5-1,TRBJ1-1,CASSPNTGSGTEAFF
NA,TRBV7-8,TRBJ1-3,CASSLFLSGSGNTIYF
NA,TRBV5-1,TRBJ1-1,CASSLFFVGNTEAFF
once,TRBV2,TRBJ1-1,CASGKTGTANTEAFF
NA,TRBV15,TRBJ1-2,CATSRDLVVGGIGGYTF
NA,TRBV27,TRBJ1-6,CASSLHGRWGGVSPLHF
NA,TRBV20-1,TRBJ1-1,CSASIIGTVNTEAFF
NA,TRBV5-1,TRBJ1-1,CASSLAVMNTEAFF